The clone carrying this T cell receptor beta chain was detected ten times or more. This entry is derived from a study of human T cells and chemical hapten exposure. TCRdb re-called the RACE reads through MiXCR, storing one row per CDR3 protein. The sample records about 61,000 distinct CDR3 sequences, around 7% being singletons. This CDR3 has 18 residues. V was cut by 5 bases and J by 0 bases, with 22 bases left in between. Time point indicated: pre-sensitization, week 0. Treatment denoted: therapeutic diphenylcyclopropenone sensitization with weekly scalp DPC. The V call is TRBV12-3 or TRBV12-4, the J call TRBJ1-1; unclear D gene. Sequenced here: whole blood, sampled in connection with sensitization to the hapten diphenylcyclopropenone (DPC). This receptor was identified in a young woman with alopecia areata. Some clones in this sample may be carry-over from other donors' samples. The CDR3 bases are TGTGCCAGCAGTCCCGCCGGAGGGCCCTGGCTCATGAACACTGAAGCTTTCTTT. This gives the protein CASSPAGGPWLMNTEAFF.